This T cell receptor (beta chain) was captured by sequencing in a study of shared clonotypes between healthy human individuals. At the level of the study: Each donor had three CD4 naive, three CD4 memory, two CD8 naive and one CD8 memory plate.

Germline V gives CDR1 SGHTA, CDR2 FQGNSA. This CDR3 region has 13 residues. Trimming stripped 1 base from V and 3 bases from J, with 6 bases between. Across several immunoSEQ plates, the genomic DNA of each subset was split evenly. The table came from immunoSEQ multiplex PCR; TCRdb's copy has only in-frame clones and leaves some out. Seen here are under 750,000 clones, roughly 72% observed once, and the top ten hold around 1.7%. The chain employs TRBV7-2 and TRBJ1-1; no reliable D call. The receptor's source is a woman in her 30s in good health. The specimen was memory CD4+ T cells sorted from blood. Subset described: CD45RA-negative fraction. The CDR3 reads CASSLDRYTEAFF. The DNA of the CDR3 is TGTGCCAGCAGCTTAGACAGATACACTGAAGCTTTCTTT.